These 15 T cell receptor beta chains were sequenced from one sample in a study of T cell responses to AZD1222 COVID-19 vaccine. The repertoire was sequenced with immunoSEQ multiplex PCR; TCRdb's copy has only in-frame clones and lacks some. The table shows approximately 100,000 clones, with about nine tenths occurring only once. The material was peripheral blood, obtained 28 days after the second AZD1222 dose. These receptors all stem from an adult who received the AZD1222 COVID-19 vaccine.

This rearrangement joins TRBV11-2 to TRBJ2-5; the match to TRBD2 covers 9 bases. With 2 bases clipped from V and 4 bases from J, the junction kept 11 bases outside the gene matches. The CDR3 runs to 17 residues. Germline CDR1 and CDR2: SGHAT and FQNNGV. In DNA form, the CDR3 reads TGTGCCAGCAGCTTAAAGTCGGCGGGGGGGTTGGGAGAGACCCAGTACTTC. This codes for CASSLKSAGGLGETQYF.

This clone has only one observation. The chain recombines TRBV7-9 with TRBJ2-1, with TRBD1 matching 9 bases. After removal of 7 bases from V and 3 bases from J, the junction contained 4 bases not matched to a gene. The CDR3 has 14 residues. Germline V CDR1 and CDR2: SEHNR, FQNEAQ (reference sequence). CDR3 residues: CASTRGQGYNEQFF. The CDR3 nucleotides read TGTGCCAGCACCCGGGGACAGGGCTACAATGAGCAGTTCTTC.

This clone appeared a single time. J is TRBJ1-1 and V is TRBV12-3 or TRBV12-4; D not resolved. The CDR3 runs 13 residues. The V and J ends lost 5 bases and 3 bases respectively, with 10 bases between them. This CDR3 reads CASSPGFHTEAFF. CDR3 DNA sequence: TGTGCCAGCAGTCCGGGGTTTCACACTGAAGCTTTCTTT.

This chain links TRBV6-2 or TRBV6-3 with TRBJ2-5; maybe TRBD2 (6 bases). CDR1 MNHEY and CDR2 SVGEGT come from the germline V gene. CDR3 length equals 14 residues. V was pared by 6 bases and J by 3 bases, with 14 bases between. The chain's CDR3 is CASSPRTGEETQYF. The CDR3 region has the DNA TGTGCCAGCAGCCCTAGGACGGGGGAAGAGACCCAGTACTTC.

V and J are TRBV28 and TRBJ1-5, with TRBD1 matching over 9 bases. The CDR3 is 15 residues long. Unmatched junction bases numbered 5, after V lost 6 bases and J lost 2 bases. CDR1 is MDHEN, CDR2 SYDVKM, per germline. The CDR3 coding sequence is TGTGCCAGCAGACGACAGGGGGATGGCAATCAGCCCCAGCATTTT. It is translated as CASRRQGDGNQPQHF.

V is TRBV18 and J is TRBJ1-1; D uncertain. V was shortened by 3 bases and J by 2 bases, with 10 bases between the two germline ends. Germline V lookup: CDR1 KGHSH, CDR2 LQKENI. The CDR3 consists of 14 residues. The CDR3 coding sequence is TGTGCCAGCTCACCGAACAGCCCCAACACTGAAGCTTTCTTT. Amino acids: CASSPNSPNTEAFF.

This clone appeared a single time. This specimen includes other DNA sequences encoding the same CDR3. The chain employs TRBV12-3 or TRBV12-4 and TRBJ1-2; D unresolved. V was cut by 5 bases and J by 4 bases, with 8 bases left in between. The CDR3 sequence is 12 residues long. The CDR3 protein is CASSLGRYGYTF. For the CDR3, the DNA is TGTGCCAGCAGTCTCGGACGCTATGGCTACACCTTC.

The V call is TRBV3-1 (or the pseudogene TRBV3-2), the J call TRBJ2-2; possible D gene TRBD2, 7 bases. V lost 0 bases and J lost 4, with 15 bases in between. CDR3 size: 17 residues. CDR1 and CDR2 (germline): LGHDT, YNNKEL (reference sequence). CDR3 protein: CASSQERGGVGTGELFF. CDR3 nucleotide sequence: TGTGCCAGCAGCCAAGAACGCGGGGGCGTCGGCACCGGGGAGCTGTTTTTT.

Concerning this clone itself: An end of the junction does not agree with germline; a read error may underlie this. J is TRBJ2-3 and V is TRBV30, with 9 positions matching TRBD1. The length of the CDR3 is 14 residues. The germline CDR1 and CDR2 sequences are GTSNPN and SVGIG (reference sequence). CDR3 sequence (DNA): TGTGCCGGGAGGACAGGGGTTATGACAGATACGCAGTATTTT. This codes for CAGRTGVMTDTQYF. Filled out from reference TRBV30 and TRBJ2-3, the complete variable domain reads SQTIHQWPATLVQPVGSPLSLECTVEGTSNPNLYWYRQAAGRGLQLLFYSVGIGQISSEVPQNLSASRPQDRQFILSSKKLLLSDSGFYLCAGRTGVMTDTQYFGPGTRLTVL.

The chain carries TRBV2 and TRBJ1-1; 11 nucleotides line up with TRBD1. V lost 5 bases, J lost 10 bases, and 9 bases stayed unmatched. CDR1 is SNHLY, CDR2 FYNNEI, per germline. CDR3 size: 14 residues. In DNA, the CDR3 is TGTGCCAGCAGTTTCGGGACAGGGGGTGAAGGAGCTTTCTTT. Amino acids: CASSFGTGGEGAFF.

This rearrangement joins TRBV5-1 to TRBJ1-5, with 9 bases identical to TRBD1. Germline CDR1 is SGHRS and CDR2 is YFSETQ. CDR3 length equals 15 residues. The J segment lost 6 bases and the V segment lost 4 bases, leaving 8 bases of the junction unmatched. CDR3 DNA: TGCGCCAGCAGCAAAGGGACAGGGTCTATTCAGCCCCAGCATTTT. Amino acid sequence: CASSKGTGSIQPQHF.

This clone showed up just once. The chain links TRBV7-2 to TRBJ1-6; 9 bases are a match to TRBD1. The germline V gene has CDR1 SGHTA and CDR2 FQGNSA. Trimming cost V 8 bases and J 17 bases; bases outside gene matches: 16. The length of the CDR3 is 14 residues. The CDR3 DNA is TGTGCCAGCTCCGTAAGCCGGGACAGGGTTCAAATCCACTTT. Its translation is CASSVSRDRVQIHF. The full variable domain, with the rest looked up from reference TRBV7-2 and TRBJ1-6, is GAGVSQSPSNKVTEKGKDVELRCDPISGHTALYWYRQSLGQGLEFLIYFQGNSAPDKSGLPSDRFSAERTGGSVSTLTIQRTQQEDSAVYLCASSVSRDRVQIHFGNGTRLTVT.

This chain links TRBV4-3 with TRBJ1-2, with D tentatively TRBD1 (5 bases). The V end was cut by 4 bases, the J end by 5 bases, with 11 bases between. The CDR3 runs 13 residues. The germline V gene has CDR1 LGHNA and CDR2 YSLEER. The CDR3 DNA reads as TGCGCCAGCAGCCGAAGGGACGGGTATGGCTACACCTTC. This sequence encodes CASSRRDGYGYTF.

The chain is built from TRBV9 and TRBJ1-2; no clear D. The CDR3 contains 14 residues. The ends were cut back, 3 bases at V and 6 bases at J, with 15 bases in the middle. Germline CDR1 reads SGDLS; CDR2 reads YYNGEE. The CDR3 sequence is CASSGPGGWDGYTF. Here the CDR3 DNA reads TGTGCCAGCAGCGGCCCGGGAGGGTGGGATGGCTACACCTTC.

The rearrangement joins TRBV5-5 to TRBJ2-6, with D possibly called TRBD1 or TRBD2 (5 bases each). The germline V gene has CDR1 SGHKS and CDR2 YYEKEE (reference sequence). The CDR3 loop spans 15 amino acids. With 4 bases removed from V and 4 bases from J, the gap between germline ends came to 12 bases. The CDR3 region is CASSAGARGANVLTF. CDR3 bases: TGTGCCAGCAGCGCCGGGGCGAGGGGGGCCAACGTCCTGACTTTC.